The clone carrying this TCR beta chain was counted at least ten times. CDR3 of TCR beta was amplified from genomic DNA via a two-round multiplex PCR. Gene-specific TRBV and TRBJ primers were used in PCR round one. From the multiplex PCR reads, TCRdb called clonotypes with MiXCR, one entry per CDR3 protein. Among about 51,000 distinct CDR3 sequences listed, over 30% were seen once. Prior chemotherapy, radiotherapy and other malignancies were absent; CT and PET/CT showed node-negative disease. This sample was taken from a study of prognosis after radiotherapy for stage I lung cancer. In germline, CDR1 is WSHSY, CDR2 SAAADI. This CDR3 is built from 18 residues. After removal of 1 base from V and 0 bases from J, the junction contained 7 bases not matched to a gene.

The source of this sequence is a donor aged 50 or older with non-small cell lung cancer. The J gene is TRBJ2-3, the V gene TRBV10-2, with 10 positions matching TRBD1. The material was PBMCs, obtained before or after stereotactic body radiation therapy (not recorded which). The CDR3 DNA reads TGCGCCAGCAGTGAGTGGGGACAGGGGAGATCTAGCACAGATACGCAGTATTTT. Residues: CASSEWGQGRSSTDTQYF.